This TCR beta chain was observed in a study of patients and donors after allogeneic stem cell transplantation. MiXCR, applied by TCRdb to the RT-PCR reads, yields one record per CDR3 protein. The profile shows some 960,000 distinct CDR3 sequences, over 15% of them singletons. The CDR3 extends over 14 amino acids. Germline assignment: CDR1 LGHNA and CDR2 YSLEER. The ends were cut back, 1 base at V and 7 bases at J, with 11 bases in the middle. The J gene is TRBJ1-5, the V gene TRBV4-3; the D is unclear. Specimen: blood, either unsorted or a sorted T cell fraction (not recorded which). The source of this sequence is a human donor who was either an allogeneic HSCT recipient or a stem cell or donor lymphocyte infusion donor (not recorded which). It is not recorded whose cells these are; they may come from a transplant donor. CDR3 sequence reads: CASSQGPGFQPQHF. Here the CDR3 DNA reads TGCGCCAGCAGCCAAGGCCCGGGCTTCCAGCCCCAGCATTTT.